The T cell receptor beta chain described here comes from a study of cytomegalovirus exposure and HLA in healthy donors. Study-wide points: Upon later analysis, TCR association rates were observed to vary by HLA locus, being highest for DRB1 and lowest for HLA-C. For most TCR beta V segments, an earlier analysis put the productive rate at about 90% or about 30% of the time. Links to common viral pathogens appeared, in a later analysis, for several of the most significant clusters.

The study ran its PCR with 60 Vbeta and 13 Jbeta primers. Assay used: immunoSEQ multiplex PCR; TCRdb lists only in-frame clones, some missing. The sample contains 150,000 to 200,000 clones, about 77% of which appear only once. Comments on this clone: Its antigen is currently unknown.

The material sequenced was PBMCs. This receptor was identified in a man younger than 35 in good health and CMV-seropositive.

The CDR3, as DNA: TGCGCCAGCAGCCAGGGCCAGAACACTGAAGCTTTCTTT. Translated, it gives CASSQGQNTEAFF. V and J are TRBV4-1 and TRBJ1-1, with D unclear. The CDR3 is made up of 13 amino acids. V was trimmed by 3 bases and J by 1 base, leaving 6 bases between them. The germline CDR1 and CDR2 sequences are MGHRA and YSYEKL.